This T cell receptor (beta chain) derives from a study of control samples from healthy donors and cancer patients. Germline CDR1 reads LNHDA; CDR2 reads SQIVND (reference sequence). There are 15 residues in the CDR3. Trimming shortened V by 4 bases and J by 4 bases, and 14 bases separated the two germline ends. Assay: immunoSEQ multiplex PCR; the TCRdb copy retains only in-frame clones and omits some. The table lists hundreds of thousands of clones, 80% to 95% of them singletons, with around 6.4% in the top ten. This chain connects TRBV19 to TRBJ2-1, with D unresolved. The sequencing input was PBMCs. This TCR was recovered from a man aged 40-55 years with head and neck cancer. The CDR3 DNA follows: TGTGCCAGTAGTACTTCTTCTCAGCTATACAATGAGCAGTTCTTC. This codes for CASSTSSQLYNEQFF.